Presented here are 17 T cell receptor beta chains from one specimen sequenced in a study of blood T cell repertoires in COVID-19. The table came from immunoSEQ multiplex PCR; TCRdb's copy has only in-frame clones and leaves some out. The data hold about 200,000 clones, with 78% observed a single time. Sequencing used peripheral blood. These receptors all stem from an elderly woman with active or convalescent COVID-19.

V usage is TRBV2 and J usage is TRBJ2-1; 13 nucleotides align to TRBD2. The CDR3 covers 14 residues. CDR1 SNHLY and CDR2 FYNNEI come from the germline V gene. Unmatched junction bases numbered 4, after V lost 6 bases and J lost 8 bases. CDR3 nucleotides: TGTGCCAGCAGAACTAGCGGGGGGGCGCATGAGCAGTTCTTC. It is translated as CASRTSGGAHEQFF. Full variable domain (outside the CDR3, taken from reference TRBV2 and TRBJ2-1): EPEVTQTPSHQVTQMGQEVILRCVPISNHLYFYWYRQILGQKVEFLVSFYNNEISEKSEIFDDQFSVERPDGSNFTLKIRSTKLEDSAMYFCASRTSGGAHEQFFGPGTRLTVL.

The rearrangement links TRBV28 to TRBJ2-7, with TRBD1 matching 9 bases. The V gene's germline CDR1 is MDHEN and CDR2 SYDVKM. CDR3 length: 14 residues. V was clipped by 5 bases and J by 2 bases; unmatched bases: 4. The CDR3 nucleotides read TGTGCCAGCAGTGGAGGGACAGGGCCCTACGAGCAGTACTTC. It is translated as CASSGGTGPYEQYF.

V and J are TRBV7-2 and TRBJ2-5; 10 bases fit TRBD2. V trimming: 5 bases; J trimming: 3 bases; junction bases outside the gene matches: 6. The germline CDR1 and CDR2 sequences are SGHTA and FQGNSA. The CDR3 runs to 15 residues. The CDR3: CASSPQGTSEETQYF. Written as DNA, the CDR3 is TGTGCCAGCAGCCCTCAAGGGACTAGCGAAGAGACCCAGTACTTC.

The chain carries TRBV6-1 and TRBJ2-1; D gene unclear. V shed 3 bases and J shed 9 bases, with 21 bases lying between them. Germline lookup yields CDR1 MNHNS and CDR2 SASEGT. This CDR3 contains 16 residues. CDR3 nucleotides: TGTGCCAGCAGTGACACAGATTACACAAAATATCCTGAGCAGTTCTTC. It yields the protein CASSDTDYTKYPEQFF.

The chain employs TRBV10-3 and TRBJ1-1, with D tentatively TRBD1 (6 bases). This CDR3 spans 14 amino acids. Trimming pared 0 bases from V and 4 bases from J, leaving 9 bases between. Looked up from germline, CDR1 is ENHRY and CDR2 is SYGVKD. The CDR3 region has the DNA TGTGCCATCAGTGAGTCGGCAGGGGTCACTGAAGCTTTCTTT. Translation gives CAISESAGVTEAFF.

CDR3 loop: CASSPGLRTGLEDTQYF. Here the CDR3 DNA reads TGTGCCAGCAGCCCCGGTCTTAGGACGGGACTAGAAGATACGCAGTATTTT. The V gene is TRBV7-3, the J gene TRBJ2-3; 8 nucleotides line up with TRBD2. The germline V gene has CDR1 SGHTA and CDR2 FQGTGA. V shed 5 bases, J shed 5 bases, and the junction held 15 bases outside the gene matches. The length of the CDR3 is 17 residues.

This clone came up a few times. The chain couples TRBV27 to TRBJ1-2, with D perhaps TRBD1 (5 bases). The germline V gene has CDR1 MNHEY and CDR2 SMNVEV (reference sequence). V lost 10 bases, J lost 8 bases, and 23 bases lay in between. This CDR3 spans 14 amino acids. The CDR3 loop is CATRFRGREGGYTF. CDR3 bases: TGTGCCACCAGATTTCGGGGCAGGGAGGGCGGCTACACCTTC.

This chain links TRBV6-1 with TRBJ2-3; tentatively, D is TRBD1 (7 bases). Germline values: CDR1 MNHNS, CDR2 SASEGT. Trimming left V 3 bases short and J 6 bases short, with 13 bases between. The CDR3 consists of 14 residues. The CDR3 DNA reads TGTGCCAGCAGTGATGCCTCAGGGGGGGATACGCAGTATTTT. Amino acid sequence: CASSDASGGDTQYF.

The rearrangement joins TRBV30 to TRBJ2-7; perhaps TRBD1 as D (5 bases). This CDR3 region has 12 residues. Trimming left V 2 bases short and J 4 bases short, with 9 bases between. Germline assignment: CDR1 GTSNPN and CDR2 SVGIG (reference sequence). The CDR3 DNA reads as TGTGCCTGGAGTCTCTCAGGGTACGAGCAGTACTTC. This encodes CAWSLSGYEQYF.

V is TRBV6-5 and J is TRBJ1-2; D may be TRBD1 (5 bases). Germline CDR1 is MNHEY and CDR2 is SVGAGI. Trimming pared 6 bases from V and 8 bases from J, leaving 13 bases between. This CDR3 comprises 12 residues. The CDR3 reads CASRGSGGGYTF. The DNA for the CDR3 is TGTGCCAGCAGGGGCTCGGGGGGAGGCTACACCTTC.

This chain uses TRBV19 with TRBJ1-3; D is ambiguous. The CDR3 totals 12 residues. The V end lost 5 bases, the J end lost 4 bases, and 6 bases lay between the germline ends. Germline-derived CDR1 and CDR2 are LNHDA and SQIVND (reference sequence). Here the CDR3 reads CASSATGNTIYF. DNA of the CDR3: TGTGCCAGTAGTGCAACAGGAAACACCATATATTTT.

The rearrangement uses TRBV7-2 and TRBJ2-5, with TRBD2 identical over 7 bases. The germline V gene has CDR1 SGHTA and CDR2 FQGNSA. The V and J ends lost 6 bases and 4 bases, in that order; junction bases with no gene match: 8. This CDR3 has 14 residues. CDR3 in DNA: TGTGCCAGCAGACGGACTAGGGGCGCAGAGACCCAGTACTTC. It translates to CASRRTRGAETQYF. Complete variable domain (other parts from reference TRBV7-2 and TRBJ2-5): GAGVSQSPSNKVTEKGKDVELRCDPISGHTALYWYRQSLGQGLEFLIYFQGNSAPDKSGLPSDRFSAERTGGSVSTLTIQRTQQEDSAVYLCASRRTRGAETQYFGPGTRLLVL.

The CDR3 region is CASSLGSGGAGTDTQYF. CDR3 bases: TGTGCCAGCAGCTTAGGTAGCGGGGGGGCGGGCACAGATACGCAGTATTTT. J is TRBJ2-3 and V is TRBV11-2; 11 bases fit TRBD2. This CDR3 has 17 amino acids. Trimming removed 1 base from V and 1 base from J; junction bases left unmatched: 4. Germline V CDR1 and CDR2: SGHAT, FQNNGV.

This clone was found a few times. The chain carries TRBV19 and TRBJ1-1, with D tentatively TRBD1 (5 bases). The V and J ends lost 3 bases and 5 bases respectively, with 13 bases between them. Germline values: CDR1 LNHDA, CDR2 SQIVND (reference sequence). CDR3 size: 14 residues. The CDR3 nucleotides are TGTGCCAGTAGTATTAGGTCCGCAGGGACTGAAGCTTTCTTT. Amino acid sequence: CASSIRSAGTEAFF.

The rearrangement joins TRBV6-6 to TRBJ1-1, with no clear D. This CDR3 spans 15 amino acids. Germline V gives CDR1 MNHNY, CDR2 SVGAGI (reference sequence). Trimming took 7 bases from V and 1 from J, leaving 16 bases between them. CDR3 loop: CASTPLGLENTEAFF. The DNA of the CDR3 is TGTGCCAGCACTCCCCTCGGGTTGGAGAACACTGAAGCTTTCTTT.

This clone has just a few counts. Here the CDR3 reads CATLARGQGHTEAFF. The CDR3 nucleotides read TGTGCTACCCTGGCCAGGGGACAAGGGCACACTGAAGCTTTCTTT. This chain joins TRBV13 and TRBJ1-1; tentatively, D is TRBD1 (6 bases). The CDR3 totals 15 residues. Germline CDR1 and CDR2: PRHDT and FYEKMQ (reference sequence).

The CDR3 loop reads CASSKARGERGNQPQHF. The CDR3 DNA follows: TGTGCCAGCAGCAAAGCGCGGGGGGAAAGGGGCAATCAGCCCCAGCATTTT. This chain links TRBV21-1 with TRBJ1-5. TRBV21-1 is a documented pseudogene. CDR3 length equals 17 residues.